This entry describes one T cell receptor (beta chain). Time point meaning: patch test 3, about 24 weeks after DPC sensitization. Treatment meaning: therapeutic diphenylcyclopropenone sensitization with weekly scalp DPC. This entry belongs to a study of human T cells and chemical hapten exposure. From the RACE reads, TCRdb called clonotypes with MiXCR, one entry per CDR3 protein. The table records 95,000 to 150,000 distinct CDR3 sequences, about 11% of them present only once. CDR1 is SNHLY and CDR2 is FYNNEI in the germline V gene. J lost 5 bases, V lost 3 bases, and 7 bases had no gene match. The CDR3 spans 15 residues.

This rearrangement joins TRBV2 to TRBJ2-5; 9 nucleotides line up with TRBD2. The TCR comes from a woman between 50 and 59 years old with alopecia areata. Some clones in this sample may be carry-over from other donors' samples. This specimen was whole blood, taken in connection with sensitization to the hapten diphenylcyclopropenone (DPC). CDR3 amino acids: CASSEWRGGLETQYF. The CDR3, as DNA: TGTGCCAGCAGTGAGTGGCGGGGGGGCCTGGAGACCCAGTACTTC.